This T cell receptor (beta chain) was retrieved from a study of blood T cell repertoires in COVID-19. The germline gives CDR1 SGHTA, CDR2 FQGNSA. CDR3 length: 16 residues. Losses at the gene ends were 1 base for V and 3 bases for J; bases not matched to a gene: 5. TCRdb keeps only in-frame clones here, not all; method: immunoSEQ multiplex PCR. Altogether 230,000 or so clones are present, around 80% being singletons, with the ten largest covering roughly 1.4%. Of note for this clone: Within the sample, other DNA sequences also encode this same CDR3.

The chain uses TRBV7-2 and TRBJ2-7; 11 bases match TRBD2. The receptor's source is a woman in her 40s who had recovered from COVID-19. The sequenced sample consisted of peripheral blood. The CDR3 protein is CASSLEGTSGGYEQYF. CDR3 bases: TGTGCCAGCAGCTTAGAAGGGACTAGCGGTGGCTACGAGCAGTACTTC.